The present T cell receptor beta chain was sequenced within a study of blood T cell repertoires in COVID-19. Looking at the study overall: In each case, the material was cDNA or gDNA derived from T cells, B-cell-depleted T cells, or PBMCs.

Methods used by the authors: Reference gene primer amplification yielded estimated nucleated cell counts. The assay was immunoSEQ multiplex PCR, and TCRdb's table has in-frame clones only and misses some. From that table come the V and J calls and clone size; the DNA was used to work out D and trimming. The data show 150,000 or so clones, 84% seen once. V trimming: 5 bases; J trimming: 7 bases; junction bases outside the gene matches: 12. Germline-derived CDR1 and CDR2 are LNHDA and SQIVND (reference sequence). This CDR3 is 16 amino acids long. The sample taken for sequencing was peripheral blood. This TCR was sampled from a woman older than 75 with acute or convalescent COVID-19. The V and J genes are TRBV19 and TRBJ1-1, with 11 bases matching TRBD1. CDR3 bases: TGTGCCAGTAGTCTTTGGACAGGGGGCAGGAGCCTTGAAGCTTTCTTT. Translating gives CASSLWTGGRSLEAFF.